The 9 T cell receptor beta chains given below trace back to one sample, sequenced in a study of T cell clusters in autoimmune cytopenias. TRB was amplified from roughly 250 ng of peripheral blood genomic DNA per sample. Multiplex touch-down PCR amplified TRB using TRB-A and TRB-B pools in one tube. TCRdb derives one entry per CDR3 protein from the multiplex PCR reads, leaving out DNA. Its table lists 1,000 to 1,500 distinct CDR3 sequences. These sequences were also reported in another study, on T cell repertoires in aging, cancer and after chemotherapy.

Sequencing was done on a sample of peripheral blood. These receptor sequences come from a human donor in good health.

By frequency, this clonotype registers large. The rearrangement links TRBV19 to TRBJ2-2; TCRdb's assignment of TRBD1 cannot be checked, as there is no DNA. Germline V gives CDR1 LNHDA, CDR2 SQIVND (reference sequence). The CDR3 is 15 amino acids. The CDR3 spells CASSYRGTNTGELFF.

This clonotype counts as medium-sized by frequency. The J gene is TRBJ2-7, the V gene TRBV12-3 or TRBV12-4; TCRdb lists TRBD1, though no DNA is available to test this call. The CDR3 has 12 amino acids. CDR3 sequence reads: CASSGPGWEQYF.

According to its frequency, this clonotype is large (0.1 to 1%). This sequence joins TRBV6-5 and TRBJ2-7; the TCRdb D gene call, TRBD1, has no DNA to confirm it. This CDR3 is 15 amino acids long. Per the germline V gene, CDR1 is MNHEY and CDR2 is SVGAGI. This CDR3 reads CASSTGEIRTYEQYF.

This clonotype is called hyperexpanded (1% or more) based on its frequency. V is TRBV19 and J is TRBJ2-1; TCRdb designates TRBD1, a call that cannot be tested without DNA. Germline values: CDR1 LNHDA, CDR2 SQIVND (reference sequence). CDR3 size: 13 residues. The chain's CDR3 is CASSHRGGNEQFF. Filled out from reference TRBV19 and TRBJ2-1, the complete variable domain reads DGGITQSPKYLFRKEGQNVTLSCEQNLNHDAMYWYRQDPGQGLRLIYYSQIVNDFQKGDIAEGYSVSREKKESFPLTVTSAQKNPTAFYLCASSHRGGNEQFFGPGTRLTVL.

The rearrangement joins TRBV11-3 to TRBJ2-1; the D gene TCRdb calls, TRBD2, cannot be checked with no DNA. The CDR3 sequence is 18 residues long. The germline CDR1 and CDR2 sequences are SGHNT and YENEEA. CDR3 loop: CASSEFWASGTVYNEQFF.

This clonotype is identified as large from frequency. The rearrangement uses TRBV6-1 and TRBJ2-3; TCRdb designates TRBD1, a call that cannot be tested without DNA. This CDR3 spans 12 amino acids. Germline lookup yields CDR1 MNHNS and CDR2 SASEGT. The chain's CDR3 is CASSEIRDPPYF.

The chain employs TRBV11-1 and TRBJ2-5; the TCRdb D gene call, TRBD2, has no DNA to confirm it. The CDR3 totals 14 residues. Looked up from germline, CDR1 is SGHAT and CDR2 is FQDESV (reference sequence). CDR3 in amino acids: CASSGAGGQETQYF.

This clonotype is medium-sized by frequency. This chain connects TRBV5-4 to TRBJ1-1. The CDR3 has 13 amino acids. Germline CDR1 and CDR2: SGHNT and YYREEE (reference sequence). Here the CDR3 reads CASSLAQINEAFF.

According to its frequency, this clonotype is large (0.1 to 1%). This rearrangement joins TRBV19 to TRBJ2-1; the D call from TCRdb, TRBD2, cannot be confirmed without DNA. The CDR3 runs 14 residues. From germline, CDR1 is LNHDA and CDR2 SQIVND (reference sequence). CDR3: CASSLSGSHNEQFF.